The 14 T cell receptor beta chains below all came from one sample that was sequenced in a study of T cell responses to AZD1222 COVID-19 vaccine. Clones were read by immunoSEQ multiplex PCR, and TCRdb kept only the in-frame ones, dropping some. In the table there are more than 85,000 clones, around 85% of which are singletons. Sequences were derived from peripheral blood, sampled 28 days after the second AZD1222 dose. Receptors were obtained from an adult who received the AZD1222 COVID-19 vaccine.

This chain joins TRBV15 and TRBJ2-7; no clear D. This CDR3 comprises 13 residues. Germline CDR1 reads LNHNV; CDR2 reads YYDKDF (reference sequence). Trimming took off 2 bases at V and 5 bases at J, with 10 bases between the two ends. The CDR3 sequence: CATSRQYLNEQYF. CDR3 nucleotide sequence: TGTGCCACCAGCAGACAATATCTCAACGAGCAGTACTTC.

V and J are TRBV6-5 and TRBJ1-6, with 9 bases lining up with TRBD1. The ends lost 2 bases at V and 9 bases at J; junction bases unmatched: 5. The CDR3 contains 15 residues. Germline loops: CDR1 MNHEY, CDR2 SVGAGI. The CDR3 region is CASSYEGQGVSPLHF. The CDR3 DNA sequence: TGTGCCAGCAGTTACGAGGGACAGGGTGTTTCACCCCTCCACTTT.

The V call is TRBV2, the J call TRBJ1-5; D unclear. The CDR3 spans 15 residues. CDR1 and CDR2 from the germline V gene are SNHLY and FYNNEI. V lost 0 bases to trimming and J lost 5 bases, with 11 bases between them. CDR3 region: CASSEAMQTYQPQHF. The CDR3, as DNA: TGTGCCAGCAGTGAAGCGATGCAGACGTATCAGCCCCAGCATTTT. The whole variable domain, filled in from reference TRBV2 and TRBJ1-5, reads EPEVTQTPSHQVTQMGQEVILRCVPISNHLYFYWYRQILGQKVEFLVSFYNNEISEKSEIFDDQFSVERPDGSNFTLKIRSTKLEDSAMYFCASSEAMQTYQPQHFGDGTRLSIL.

V and J are TRBV24-1 and TRBJ1-2; TRBD1 matches 8 bases. Germline lookup yields CDR1 KGHDR and CDR2 SFDVKD. V gave up 3 bases and J gave up 3 bases; unmatched junction bases: 11. This CDR3 comprises 17 residues. CDR3 residues: CATSDGTQGASYYGYTF. The CDR3 DNA is TGTGCCACCAGTGATGGAACCCAGGGGGCTAGCTACTATGGCTACACCTTC.

The DNA of the CDR3 is TGCGCCAGCAGCCAGGGTCCGGTTATTAATTCACCCCTCCACTTT. Translated, it gives CASSQGPVINSPLHF. This chain joins TRBV4-1 and TRBJ1-6; D ambiguous. With 3 bases removed from V and 6 bases from J, the gap between germline ends came to 12 bases. The germline V gene has CDR1 MGHRA and CDR2 YSYEKL. The CDR3 is made up of 15 amino acids.

The rearrangement uses TRBV9 and TRBJ2-7, with 10 bases fitting TRBD1. The CDR3 covers 16 residues. J lost 4 bases, V lost 2 bases, and 9 bases had no gene match. Germline CDR1 reads SGDLS; CDR2 reads YYNGEE. This CDR3 reads CASSVSTGQGLYEQYF. CDR3 bases: TGTGCCAGCAGCGTTAGTACGGGACAGGGGCTTTACGAGCAGTACTTC. Supplemented by reference TRBV9 and TRBJ2-7, the full variable domain reads DSGVTQTPKHLITATGQRVTLRCSPRSGDLSVYWYQQSLDQGLQFLIQYYNGEERAKGNILERFSAQQFPDLHSELNLSSLELGDSALYFCASSVSTGQGLYEQYFGPGTRLTVT.

V gene TRBV3-1 (or the pseudogene TRBV3-2) combines with J gene TRBJ2-1, with TRBD2 matching 9 bases. The J segment lost 10 bases and the V segment lost 6 bases, leaving 13 bases of the junction unmatched. The CDR3 sequence is 15 residues long. Germline V gives CDR1 LGHDT, CDR2 YNNKEL (reference sequence). The CDR3 nucleotides are TGTGCCAGCAGTCGACCGGGACTAGCCCTTCAGGAGCAGTTCTTC. As protein: CASSRPGLALQEQFF.

The chain carries TRBV2 and TRBJ1-6, with 7 bases fitting TRBD1. With 7 bases clipped from V and 7 bases from J, the junction kept 7 bases outside the gene matches. CDR3 length equals 14 residues. The germline CDR1 and CDR2 sequences are SNHLY and FYNNEI. The CDR3 reads CASKLTGTNSPLHF. The CDR3 nucleotides are TGTGCCAGCAAGTTGACAGGGACGAATTCACCCCTCCACTTT. The complete variable domain, with remaining parts taken from reference TRBV2 and TRBJ1-6, reads EPEVTQTPSHQVTQMGQEVILRCVPISNHLYFYWYRQILGQKVEFLVSFYNNEISEKSEIFDDQFSVERPDGSNFTLKIRSTKLEDSAMYFCASKLTGTNSPLHFGNGTRLTVT.

The rearrangement links TRBV12-3 or TRBV12-4 to TRBJ2-7; D unresolved. Trimming removed 5 bases at V and 5 bases at J, with 7 bases between. The CDR3 extends over 11 amino acids. CDR3 sequence (DNA): TGTGCCAGCAGTCCGCTGGACGAGCAGTACTTC. Translation gives CASSPLDEQYF.

The rearrangement links TRBV3-1 (or the pseudogene TRBV3-2) to TRBJ1-1; 7 nucleotides agree with TRBD1. Losses at the gene ends were 5 bases for V and 6 bases for J; bases not matched to a gene: 9. In germline, CDR1 is LGHDT, CDR2 YNNKEL (reference sequence). The CDR3 has 14 residues. As DNA, the CDR3 is TGTGCCAGCAGCTTCCGACAGGGTCTCGCTGAAGCTTTCTTT. Translating gives CASSFRQGLAEAFF.

The chain uses TRBV30 and TRBJ1-2; the D is unclear. Per germline, CDR1 GTSNPN and CDR2 SVGIG (reference sequence). The CDR3 totals 12 residues. The V end was cut by 5 bases, the J end by 2 bases, with 9 bases between. CDR3: CAWDGRNYGYTF. DNA for the CDR3: TGTGCCTGGGACGGACGCAACTATGGCTACACCTTC.

The chain links TRBV14 to TRBJ2-7, with 9 bases fitting TRBD1. V shed 4 bases and J 7 bases; nucleotides not matched to a gene: 5. Germline V gives CDR1 SGHDN, CDR2 FVKESK. The CDR3 sequence is 13 residues long. DNA for the CDR3: TGTGCCAGCAGCCGGAGGGGGACAGGGGAGCAGTACTTC. Encoded protein: CASSRRGTGEQYF.

This sequence joins TRBV28 and TRBJ1-2; 10 bases map to TRBD1. Germline CDR1 reads MDHEN; CDR2 reads SYDVKM. This CDR3 has 17 amino acids. J was trimmed by 1 base and V by 8 bases; bases with no gene match: 13. CDR3 DNA sequence: TGTGCCAGCCTTTCCGACAGGGGGCATCAAGTTAACTATGGCTACACCTTC. It encodes CASLSDRGHQVNYGYTF.

The V gene is TRBV5-1, the J gene TRBJ2-1; the D gene could be TRBD1 or TRBD2 (5 bases each). Germline V lookup: CDR1 SGHRS, CDR2 YFSETQ. V was shortened by 6 bases and J by 8 bases, with 21 bases between the two germline ends. The CDR3 consists of 15 residues. The CDR3 loop reads CASTPGPLGRDEQFF. The DNA for the CDR3 is TGCGCCAGCACGCCGGGACCCCTAGGTAGGGATGAGCAGTTCTTC.